The next 27 T cell receptor beta chains were all read from a single sample in a study of blood T cell repertoires in COVID-19. Only in-frame clones appear in the TCRdb table, and some are missing; sequencing was by immunoSEQ multiplex PCR. This sample has fewer than 500,000 clones, with approximately 90% found just once. Sequenced: peripheral blood. The receptors were sampled from a man younger than 30 with COVID-19, enrolled during active disease.

The chain employs TRBV15 and TRBJ2-7; 9 bases fit TRBD1. V was pared by 1 base and J by 4 bases, with 2 bases of the junction left unmatched. CDR1 LNHNV and CDR2 YYDKDF come from the germline V gene (reference sequence). CDR3 length equals 14 residues. CDR3 DNA sequence: TGTGCCACCAGCAGAGCGACAGGGGGATACGAGCAGTACTTC. Its translation is CATSRATGGYEQYF.

The rearrangement links TRBV5-6 to TRBJ2-1, with 14 bases aligning to TRBD2. From germline, CDR1 is SGHDT and CDR2 YYEEEE. Trimming cost V 4 bases and J 8 bases; bases outside gene matches: 14. The CDR3 extends over 18 amino acids. Here the CDR3 DNA reads TGTGCCAGCAGCCCCCACCCCGGGACTAGCGGGGGATTAGATGAGCAGTTCTTC. Translating it yields CASSPHPGTSGGLDEQFF.

This clone has only a few counts. This chain uses TRBV7-9 with TRBJ2-7, with TRBD2 identical over 7 bases. The CDR3 runs 14 residues. V lost 2 bases to trimming and J lost 6 bases; unmatched junction nucleotides: 7. Germline loops: CDR1 SEHNR, CDR2 FQNEAQ (reference sequence). In nucleotides, the CDR3 is TGTGCCAGCAGCTTATCGGGCGGGAGTAGCGAGCAGTACTTC. This codes for CASSLSGGSSEQYF.

The V call is TRBV30, the J call TRBJ2-7, with D uncertain. CDR1 is GTSNPN, CDR2 SVGIG, per germline (reference sequence). V gave up 2 bases and J gave up 0 bases, with 11 bases separating them. The CDR3 runs to 14 residues. CDR3: CAWSKTQLSYEQYF. CDR3 nucleotide sequence: TGTGCCTGGAGTAAAACACAGCTCTCCTACGAGCAGTACTTC.

This chain joins TRBV3-1 (or the pseudogene TRBV3-2) and TRBJ1-1; 7 nucleotides match TRBD1. Germline V gene data show CDR1 as LGHDT and CDR2 as YNNKEL (reference sequence). Trimming at V came to 1 base and at J to 1 base, leaving 12 bases not matched to a gene. This CDR3 has 18 residues. CDR3 nucleotides: TGTGCCAGCAGCCAAGTGAGCCGGGACAGTATTTCGAACACTGAAGCTTTCTTT. Its protein is CASSQVSRDSISNTEAFF.

V is TRBV19 and J is TRBJ1-3, with 7 bases lining up with TRBD1. CDR1 is LNHDA and CDR2 is SQIVND in the germline V gene (reference sequence). The CDR3 runs 16 residues. V gave up 3 bases and J gave up 7 bases; unmatched junction bases: 12. The CDR3 DNA reads TGTGCCAGTAGTATCGCCCCGACAGGGAAGAAGAACACCATATATTTT. This gives the protein CASSIAPTGKKNTIYF.

The genes are TRBV27 and TRBJ1-4; the match to TRBD1 covers 10 bases. J gave up 8 bases and V 4 bases, and 7 bases lay outside the gene matches. Germline lookup yields CDR1 MNHEY and CDR2 SMNVEV (reference sequence). The CDR3 sequence is 15 residues long. The CDR3 reads CASSSTGGRGEKLFF. CDR3 coding DNA: TGTGCCAGCAGTTCGACAGGGGGCAGGGGGGAAAAACTGTTTTTT.

The V and J genes are TRBV2 and TRBJ2-1, with TRBD1 identical over 8 bases. Germline lookup yields CDR1 SNHLY and CDR2 FYNNEI. V dropped 8 bases and J dropped 9; count of bases not matched to a gene: 9. The CDR3 loop spans 13 amino acids. The CDR3 DNA reads as TGTGCCAGCCGCCAAACCGGGACAGGTGAGCAGTTCTTC. It translates to CASRQTGTGEQFF.

The chain is built from TRBV7-9 and TRBJ1-5; D call uncertain. In germline, CDR1 is SEHNR, CDR2 FQNEAQ (reference sequence). The V end lost 5 bases, the J end lost 7 bases, and 12 bases lay between the germline ends. The CDR3 covers 13 residues. This CDR3 reads CASSLGVGQPQHF. The CDR3 nucleotides read TGTGCCAGCAGCCTAGGTGTCGGGCAGCCCCAGCATTTT.

The chain is built from TRBV28 and TRBJ2-7; D call uncertain. CDR1 is MDHEN, CDR2 SYDVKM, per germline. The V and J ends lost 3 bases and 7 bases respectively, with 10 bases between them. The CDR3 is 12 amino acids. CDR3 in amino acids: CASSLDMREQYF. The DNA for the CDR3 is TGTGCCAGCAGTTTGGATATGCGGGAGCAGTACTTC. The whole variable domain, filled in from reference TRBV28 and TRBJ2-7, reads DVKVTQSSRYLVKRTGEKVFLECVQDMDHENMFWYRQDPGLGLRLIYFSYDVKMKEKGDIPEGYSVSREKKERFSLILESASTNQTSMYLCASSLDMREQYFGPGTRLTVT.

The V and J genes are TRBV5-4 and TRBJ2-3; possibly TRBD1 for D (5 bases). Trimming left V 2 bases short and J 4 bases short, with 11 bases between. The CDR3 is 14 amino acids. Germline CDR1 reads SGHNT; CDR2 reads YYREEE (reference sequence). CDR3 loop: CASSLSTASDTQYF. CDR3 bases: TGTGCCAGCAGCTTATCGACAGCTTCAGATACGCAGTATTTT.

This chain uses TRBV30 with TRBJ1-6, with 7 bases aligning to TRBD1. Per germline, CDR1 GTSNPN and CDR2 SVGIG (reference sequence). This CDR3 is built from 15 residues. Germline trimming cut 4 bases from V and 6 bases from J; bases unmatched to any gene: 9. The CDR3 coding sequence is TGTGCCTGGAACCCGACAGGGAATCTTAATTCACCCCTCCACTTT. This translates into CAWNPTGNLNSPLHF.

V gene TRBV3-1 (or the pseudogene TRBV3-2) combines with J gene TRBJ2-3, with 7 bases matching TRBD2. The V segment lost 1 base and the J segment 2 bases; nucleotides outside the gene matches: 6. The CDR3 consists of 16 residues. The germline CDR1 and CDR2 sequences are LGHDT and YNNKEL (reference sequence). The CDR3 loop is CASSQGPSGDTDTQYF. CDR3 nucleotide sequence: TGTGCCAGCAGCCAAGGGCCTAGCGGAGACACAGATACGCAGTATTTT.

This chain connects TRBV24-1 to TRBJ2-1; 8 bases line up with TRBD2. Per germline, CDR1 KGHDR and CDR2 SFDVKD. There are 16 residues in the CDR3. Trimming cost V 3 bases and J 7 bases; bases outside gene matches: 10. The CDR3 DNA reads TGTGCCACCAGTGATCCTTTCGGGAGGGCCGGGAATGAGCAGTTCTTC. Amino acid sequence: CATSDPFGRAGNEQFF.

This rearrangement joins TRBV13 to TRBJ2-1; D is possibly TRBD2 (6 bases). CDR1 and CDR2 from the germline V gene are PRHDT and FYEKMQ (reference sequence). Trimming removed 9 bases at V and 6 bases at J, with 15 bases between. The CDR3 covers 13 residues. The CDR3 sequence: CASVRGAGNEQFF. CDR3 coding DNA: TGTGCCAGTGTGCGCGGGGCTGGCAATGAGCAGTTCTTC.

The V and J genes are TRBV6-6 and TRBJ2-4, with D maybe TRBD1 (5 bases). CDR3 length equals 16 residues. Germline CDR1 MNHNY, CDR2 SVGAGI (reference sequence). Trimming took off 4 bases at V and 0 bases at J, with 13 bases between the two ends. DNA of the CDR3: TGTGCCAGCAGTTTCAACTTCAGGGTAGCCAAAAACATTCAGTACTTC. It specifies CASSFNFRVAKNIQYF.

The V call is TRBV14, the J call TRBJ2-5; TRBD2 agrees at 8 bases. The V gene's germline CDR1 is SGHDN and CDR2 FVKESK. CDR3 length equals 15 residues. J lost 3 bases, V lost 2 bases, and 5 bases had no gene match. The CDR3 region has the DNA TGTGCCAGCAGCCAACTATTACTAGCGGAAGAGACCCAGTACTTC. Its translation is CASSQLLLAEETQYF.

A remark on this clone: This specimen includes other DNA sequences encoding the same CDR3. The CDR3 region has the DNA TGTGCCAGCAGCCAGTTAGGCGGGGGCTACGAGCAGTACTTC. It yields the protein CASSQLGGGYEQYF. The chain couples TRBV14 to TRBJ2-7, with 7 nucleotides matching TRBD2. CDR3 length: 14 residues. The ends lost 3 bases at V and 3 bases at J; junction bases unmatched: 5. CDR1 and CDR2 (germline): SGHDN, FVKESK.

The V gene is TRBV5-1, the J gene TRBJ2-3, with D possibly matching TRBD2 (7 bases). Germline CDR1 and CDR2: SGHRS and YFSETQ. The V end lost 1 base, the J end lost 5 bases, and 11 bases lay between the germline ends. The CDR3 runs 14 residues. CDR3 region: CASSLLGGQDTQYF. CDR3 sequence (DNA): TGCGCCAGCAGCTTGTTGGGGGGGCAAGATACGCAGTATTTT.

This chain joins TRBV4-2 and TRBJ1-5, with D perhaps TRBD1 (6 bases). The CDR3 runs 17 residues. CDR1 and CDR2 (germline): LGHNA, YNFKEQ. The V end was cut by 0 bases, the J end by 4 bases, with 16 bases between. CDR3 amino acids: CASSQDRAGAWNQPQHF. The CDR3, as DNA: TGTGCCAGCAGCCAAGATCGCGCAGGGGCGTGGAATCAGCCCCAGCATTTT.

The rearrangement uses TRBV29-1 and TRBJ2-1, with 14 positions matching TRBD2. This CDR3 comprises 15 residues. Germline trimming cut 7 bases from V and 9 bases from J; bases unmatched to any gene: 11. CDR1 SQVTM and CDR2 ANQGSEA come from the germline V gene. The CDR3, as DNA: TGCAGCGCGCGCGAGGGACTAGCGGGAGCAGGTGAGCAGTTCTTC. Encoded protein: CSAREGLAGAGEQFF.

V gene TRBV19 combines with J gene TRBJ2-5, with a weak D call TRBD2 (6 bases). The CDR3 consists of 16 residues. The ends were cut back, 4 bases at V and 5 bases at J, with 20 bases in the middle. Germline-derived CDR1 and CDR2 are LNHDA and SQIVND (reference sequence). CDR3 region: CASSTSDAGPPETQYF. The CDR3 region has the DNA TGTGCCAGTAGTACTTCGGACGCGGGACCTCCGGAGACCCAGTACTTC.

This chain uses TRBV5-1 with TRBJ2-1; the match to TRBD1 covers 7 bases. CDR1 is SGHRS, CDR2 YFSETQ, per germline. The V gene end was trimmed by 2 bases and the J gene end by 8 bases; junction bases not matched to a gene: 4. The CDR3 sequence is 13 residues long. The CDR3 region is CASSFEGADEQFF. CDR3 nucleotide sequence: TGCGCCAGCAGCTTCGAGGGGGCCGATGAGCAGTTCTTC.

The chain employs TRBV18 and TRBJ2-1; 9 bases match TRBD1. J lost 5 bases, V lost 4 bases, and 6 bases had no gene match. This CDR3 contains 15 residues. Germline values: CDR1 KGHSH, CDR2 LQKENI. CDR3 DNA sequence: TGTGCCAGCTCACTGGACAGGGGTCGGAACAATGAGCAGTTCTTC. Translating gives CASSLDRGRNNEQFF.

V usage is TRBV5-6 and J usage is TRBJ2-2; TRBD2 matches at 10 bases. The ends lost 2 bases at V and 7 bases at J; junction bases unmatched: 5. This CDR3 comprises 15 residues. From germline, CDR1 is SGHDT and CDR2 YYEEEE. The DNA for the CDR3 is TGTGCCAGCAGCTTTTCACTAGCGGGGAGCGGGGAGCTGTTTTTT. It translates to CASSFSLAGSGELFF.

The gene calls are TRBV11-2 and TRBJ1-1; a weak D match, TRBD1 (6 bases). Germline V gene sequence: CDR1 SGHAT, CDR2 FQNNGV. The CDR3 loop spans 14 amino acids. The ends were cut back, 3 bases at V and 4 bases at J, with 12 bases in the middle. CDR3 sequence reads: CASSFNRAGTEAFF. The CDR3 DNA reads TGTGCCAGCAGCTTCAACAGGGCGGGCACTGAAGCTTTCTTT.

The chain employs TRBV28 and TRBJ1-2; 7 nucleotides match TRBD1. Per the germline V gene, CDR1 is MDHEN and CDR2 is SYDVKM. J was trimmed by 2 bases and V by 6 bases; bases with no gene match: 6. The CDR3 length is 14 residues. The CDR3 loop reads CASRPGTENYGYTF. CDR3 coding DNA: TGTGCCAGCAGACCCGGGACAGAAAACTATGGCTACACCTTC.